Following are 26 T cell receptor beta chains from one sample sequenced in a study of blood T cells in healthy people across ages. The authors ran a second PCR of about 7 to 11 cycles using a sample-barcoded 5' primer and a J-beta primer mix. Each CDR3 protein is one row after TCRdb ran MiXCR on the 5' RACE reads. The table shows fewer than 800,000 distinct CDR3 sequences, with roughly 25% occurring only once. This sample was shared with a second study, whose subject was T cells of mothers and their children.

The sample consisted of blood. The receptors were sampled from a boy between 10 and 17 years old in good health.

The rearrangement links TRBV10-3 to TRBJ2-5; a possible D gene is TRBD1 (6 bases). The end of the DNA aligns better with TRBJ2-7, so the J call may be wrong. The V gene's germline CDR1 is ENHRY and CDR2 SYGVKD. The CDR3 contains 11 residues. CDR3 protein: CAISRGDEQYF. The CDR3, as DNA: TGTGCCATCAGCAGGGGTGACGAGCAGTACTTC.

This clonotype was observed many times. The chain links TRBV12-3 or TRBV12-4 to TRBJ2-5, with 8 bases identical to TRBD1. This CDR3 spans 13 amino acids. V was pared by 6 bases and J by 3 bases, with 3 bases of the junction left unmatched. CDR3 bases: TGTGCCAGCAGCCTGACAGGGGAAGAGACCCAGTACTTC. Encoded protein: CASSLTGEETQYF.

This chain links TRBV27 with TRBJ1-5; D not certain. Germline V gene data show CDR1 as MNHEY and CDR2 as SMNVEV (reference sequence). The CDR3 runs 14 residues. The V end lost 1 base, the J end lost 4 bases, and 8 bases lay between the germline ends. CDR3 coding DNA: TGTGCCAGCAGTTTATATTTCAAAAATCAGCCCCAGCATTTT. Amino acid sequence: CASSLYFKNQPQHF.

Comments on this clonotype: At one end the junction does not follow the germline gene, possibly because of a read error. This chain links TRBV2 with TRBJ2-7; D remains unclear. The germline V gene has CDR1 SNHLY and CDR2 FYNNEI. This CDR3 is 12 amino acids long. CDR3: CASSEASREQHF. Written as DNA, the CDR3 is TGTGCCAGCAGTGAAGCAAGTCGCGAGCAGCACTTC.

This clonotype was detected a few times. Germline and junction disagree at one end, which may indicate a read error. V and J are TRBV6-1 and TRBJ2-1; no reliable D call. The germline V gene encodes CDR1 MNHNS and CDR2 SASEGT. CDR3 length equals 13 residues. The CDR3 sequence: CANSDGPYNEQFF. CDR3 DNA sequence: TGTGCCAACAGTGATGGACCCTACAATGAGCAGTTCTTC.

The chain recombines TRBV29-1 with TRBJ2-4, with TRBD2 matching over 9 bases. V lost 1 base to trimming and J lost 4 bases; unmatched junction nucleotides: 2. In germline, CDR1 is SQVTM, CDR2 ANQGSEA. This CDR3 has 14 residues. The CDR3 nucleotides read TGCAGCGTTGAAGGGCTAGCGGGGAAAAACATTCAGTACTTC. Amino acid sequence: CSVEGLAGKNIQYF.

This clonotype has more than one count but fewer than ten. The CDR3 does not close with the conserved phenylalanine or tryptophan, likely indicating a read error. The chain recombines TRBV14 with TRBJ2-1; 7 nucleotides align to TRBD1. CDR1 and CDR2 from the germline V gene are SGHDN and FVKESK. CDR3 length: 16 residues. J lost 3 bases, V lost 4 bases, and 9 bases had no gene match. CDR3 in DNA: TGTGCCAGCAGCCTCAACCGGGACAGCCTCTACAATGAGCAGTTCCTC. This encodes CASSLNRDSLYNEQFL.

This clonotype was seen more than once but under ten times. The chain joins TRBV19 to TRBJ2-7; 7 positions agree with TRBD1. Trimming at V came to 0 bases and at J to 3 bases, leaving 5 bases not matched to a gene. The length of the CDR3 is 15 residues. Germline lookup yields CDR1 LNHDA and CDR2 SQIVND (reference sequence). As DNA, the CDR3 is TGTGCCAGTAGTATAGACCTCGGGACAGACTACGAGCAGTACTTC. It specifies CASSIDLGTDYEQYF. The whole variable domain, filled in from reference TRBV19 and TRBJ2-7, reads DGGITQSPKYLFRKEGQNVTLSCEQNLNHDAMYWYRQDPGQGLRLIYYSQIVNDFQKGDIAEGYSVSREKKESFPLTVTSAQKNPTAFYLCASSIDLGTDYEQYFGPGTRLTVT.

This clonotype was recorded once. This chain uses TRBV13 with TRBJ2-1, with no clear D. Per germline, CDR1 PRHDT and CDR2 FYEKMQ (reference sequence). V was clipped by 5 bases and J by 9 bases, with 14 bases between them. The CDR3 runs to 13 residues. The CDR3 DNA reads TGTGCCAGCAGCACCGGTGGGCGGAGTGAGCAGTTCTTC. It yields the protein CASSTGGRSEQFF.

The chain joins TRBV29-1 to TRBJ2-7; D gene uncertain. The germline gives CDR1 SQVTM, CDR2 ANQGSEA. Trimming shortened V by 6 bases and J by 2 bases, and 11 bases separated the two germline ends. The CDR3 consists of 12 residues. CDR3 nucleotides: TGCAGCGTGACGGTGAATGCCTACGAGCAGTACTTC. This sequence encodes CSVTVNAYEQYF.

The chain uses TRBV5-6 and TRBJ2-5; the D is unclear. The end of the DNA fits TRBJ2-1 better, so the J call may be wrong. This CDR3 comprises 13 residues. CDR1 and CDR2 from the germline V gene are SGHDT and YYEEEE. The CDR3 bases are TGTGCCAGCAGCCCACCCCGGTGGAATGAGCAGTTCTTC. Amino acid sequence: CASSPPRWNEQFF.

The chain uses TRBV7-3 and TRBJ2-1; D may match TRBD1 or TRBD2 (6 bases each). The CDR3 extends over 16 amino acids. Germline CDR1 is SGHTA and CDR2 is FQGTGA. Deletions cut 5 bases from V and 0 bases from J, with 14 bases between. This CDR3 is CASSINGGGSYNEQFF. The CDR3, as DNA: TGTGCCAGCAGCATCAACGGAGGGGGCTCCTACAATGAGCAGTTCTTC.

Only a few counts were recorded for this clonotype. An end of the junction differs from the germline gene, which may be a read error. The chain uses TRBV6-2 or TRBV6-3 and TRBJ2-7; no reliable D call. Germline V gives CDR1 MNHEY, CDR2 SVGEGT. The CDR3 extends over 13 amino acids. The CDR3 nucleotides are TGTACCAGCAGCCCCCAGGCCTCATTGGAGCAGTACTTC. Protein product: CTSSPQASLEQYF.

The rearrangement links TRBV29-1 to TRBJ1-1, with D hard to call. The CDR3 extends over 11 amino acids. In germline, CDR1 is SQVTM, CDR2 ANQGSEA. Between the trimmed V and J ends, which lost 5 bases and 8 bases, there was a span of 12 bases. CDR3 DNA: TGCAGCGTTTCAATGGGTGGAGAAGCTTTCTTT. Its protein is CSVSMGGEAFF.

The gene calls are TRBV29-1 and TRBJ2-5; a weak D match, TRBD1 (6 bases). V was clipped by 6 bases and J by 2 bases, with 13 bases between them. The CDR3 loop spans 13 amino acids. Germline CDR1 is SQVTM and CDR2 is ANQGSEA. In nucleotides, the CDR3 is TGCAGCGTGGATGGAGGACAGCAAGAGACCCAGTACTTC. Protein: CSVDGGQQETQYF.

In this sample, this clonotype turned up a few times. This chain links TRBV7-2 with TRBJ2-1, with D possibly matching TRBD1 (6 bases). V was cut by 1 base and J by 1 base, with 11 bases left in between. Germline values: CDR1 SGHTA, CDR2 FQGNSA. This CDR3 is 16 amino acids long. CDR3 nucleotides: TGTGCCAGCAGCTTAGGATCGCAGGGGTCCTACAATGAGCAGTTCTTC. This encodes CASSLGSQGSYNEQFF.

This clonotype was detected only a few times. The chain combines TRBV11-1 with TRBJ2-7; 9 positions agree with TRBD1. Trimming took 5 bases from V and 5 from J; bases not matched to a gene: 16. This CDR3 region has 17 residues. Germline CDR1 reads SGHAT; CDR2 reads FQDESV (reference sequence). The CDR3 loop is CASSKLMNGGQGDEQYF. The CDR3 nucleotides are TGTGCCAGCAGCAAGCTTATGAACGGGGGACAGGGTGACGAGCAGTACTTC.

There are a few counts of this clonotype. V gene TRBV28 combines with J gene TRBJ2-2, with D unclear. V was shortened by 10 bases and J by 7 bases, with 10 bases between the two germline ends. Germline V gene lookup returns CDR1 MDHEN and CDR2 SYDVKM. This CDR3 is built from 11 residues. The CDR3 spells CATLASGELFF. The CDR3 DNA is TGTGCCACCTTGGCGAGCGGGGAGCTGTTTTTT.

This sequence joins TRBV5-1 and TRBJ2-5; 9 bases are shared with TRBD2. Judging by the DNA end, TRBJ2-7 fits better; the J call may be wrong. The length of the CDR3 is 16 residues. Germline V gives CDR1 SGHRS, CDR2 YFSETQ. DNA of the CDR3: TGCGCCAGCAGCTTGGCCCATGCGGGAGGGCAGGACGAGCAGTACTTC. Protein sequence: CASSLAHAGGQDEQYF.

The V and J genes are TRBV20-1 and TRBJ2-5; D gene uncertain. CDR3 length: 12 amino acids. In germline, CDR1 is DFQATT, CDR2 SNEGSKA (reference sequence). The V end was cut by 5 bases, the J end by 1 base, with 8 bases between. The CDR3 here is CSAFVSQETQYF. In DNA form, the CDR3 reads TGCAGTGCTTTCGTATCCCAAGAGACCCAGTACTTC.

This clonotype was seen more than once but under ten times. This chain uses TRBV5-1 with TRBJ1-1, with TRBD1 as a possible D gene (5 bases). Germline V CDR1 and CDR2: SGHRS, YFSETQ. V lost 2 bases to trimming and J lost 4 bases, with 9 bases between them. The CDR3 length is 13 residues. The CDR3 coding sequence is TGCGCCAGCAGCTTATGGGACGGCACTGAAGCTTTCTTT. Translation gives CASSLWDGTEAFF.

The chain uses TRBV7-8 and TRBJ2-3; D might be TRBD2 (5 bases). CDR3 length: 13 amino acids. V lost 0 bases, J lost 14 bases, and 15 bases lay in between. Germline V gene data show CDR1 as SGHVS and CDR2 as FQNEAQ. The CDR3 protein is CASSLAPSSLRYF. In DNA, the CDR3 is TGTGCCAGCAGCTTAGCGCCTAGCTCCCTTAGGTATTTT.

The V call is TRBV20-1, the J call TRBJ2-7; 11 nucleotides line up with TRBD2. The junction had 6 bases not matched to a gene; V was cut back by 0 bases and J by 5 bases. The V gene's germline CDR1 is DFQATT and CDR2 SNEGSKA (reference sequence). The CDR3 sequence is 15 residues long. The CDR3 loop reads CSARDITSGSHEQYF. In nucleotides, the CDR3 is TGCAGTGCTAGAGATATCACTAGCGGGAGCCACGAGCAGTACTTC.

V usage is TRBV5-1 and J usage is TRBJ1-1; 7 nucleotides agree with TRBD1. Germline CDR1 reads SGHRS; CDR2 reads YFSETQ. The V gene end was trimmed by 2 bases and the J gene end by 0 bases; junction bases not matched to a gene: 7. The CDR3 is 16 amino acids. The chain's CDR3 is CASSFAPTGMNTEAFF. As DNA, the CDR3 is TGCGCCAGCAGCTTTGCCCCGACAGGGATGAACACTGAAGCTTTCTTT.

In DNA form, the CDR3 reads TGTGCCAGCAGCTTGCGACAGGGGAGGAATGAGCAGTTCTTC. Translating gives CASSLRQGRNEQFF. The rearrangement links TRBV13 to TRBJ2-5; 8 bases map to TRBD1. The J call may be wrong; the DNA end is better matched by TRBJ2-1. The germline V gene encodes CDR1 PRHDT and CDR2 FYEKMQ (reference sequence). CDR3 length: 14 residues.

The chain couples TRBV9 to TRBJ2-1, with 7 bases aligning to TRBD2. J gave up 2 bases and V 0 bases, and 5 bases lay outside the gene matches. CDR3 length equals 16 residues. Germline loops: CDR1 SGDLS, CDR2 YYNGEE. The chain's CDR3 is CASSVVGLAAYNEQFF. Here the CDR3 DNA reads TGTGCCAGCAGCGTAGTGGGCCTAGCGGCCTACAATGAGCAGTTCTTC.